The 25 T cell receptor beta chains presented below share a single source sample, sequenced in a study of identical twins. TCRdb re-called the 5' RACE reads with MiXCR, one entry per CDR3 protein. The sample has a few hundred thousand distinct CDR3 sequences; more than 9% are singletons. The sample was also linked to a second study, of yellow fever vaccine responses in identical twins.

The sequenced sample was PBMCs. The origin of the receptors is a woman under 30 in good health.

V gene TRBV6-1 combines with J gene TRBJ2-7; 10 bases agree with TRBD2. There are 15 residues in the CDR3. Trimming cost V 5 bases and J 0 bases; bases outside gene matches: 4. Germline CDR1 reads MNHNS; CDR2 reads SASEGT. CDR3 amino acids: CASSPTSGASYEQYF. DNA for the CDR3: TGTGCCAGCAGTCCTACTAGCGGGGCCTCCTACGAGCAGTACTTC.

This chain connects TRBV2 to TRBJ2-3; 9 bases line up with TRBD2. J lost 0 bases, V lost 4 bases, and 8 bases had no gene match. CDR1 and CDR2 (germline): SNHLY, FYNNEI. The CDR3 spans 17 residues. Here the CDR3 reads CASSGVSGGFSTDTQYF. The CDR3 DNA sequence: TGTGCCAGCAGTGGGGTTAGCGGGGGCTTTAGCACAGATACGCAGTATTTT.

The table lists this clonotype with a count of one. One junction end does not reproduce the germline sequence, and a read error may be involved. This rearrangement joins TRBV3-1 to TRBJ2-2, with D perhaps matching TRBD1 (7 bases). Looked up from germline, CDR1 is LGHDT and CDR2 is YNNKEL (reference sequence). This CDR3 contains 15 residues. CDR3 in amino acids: CASSPAGGYTGGLFF. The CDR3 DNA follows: TGTGCCAGCAGCCCCGCAGGGGGGTACACCGGGGGGCTGTTTTTT. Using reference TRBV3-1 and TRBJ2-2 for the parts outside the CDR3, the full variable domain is DTAVSQTPKYLVTQMGNDKSIKCEQNLGHDTMYWYKQDSKKFLKIMFSYNNKELIINETVPNRFSPKSPDKAHLNLHINSLELGDSAVYFCASSPAGGYTGGLFFGEGSRLTVL.

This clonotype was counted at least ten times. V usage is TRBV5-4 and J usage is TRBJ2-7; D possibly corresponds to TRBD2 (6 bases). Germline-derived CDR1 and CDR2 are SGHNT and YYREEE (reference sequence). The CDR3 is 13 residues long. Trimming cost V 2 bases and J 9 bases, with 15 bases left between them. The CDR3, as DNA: TGTGCCAGCAGCTTAACCGGGACTCCCGTGCAGTACTTC. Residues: CASSLTGTPVQYF.

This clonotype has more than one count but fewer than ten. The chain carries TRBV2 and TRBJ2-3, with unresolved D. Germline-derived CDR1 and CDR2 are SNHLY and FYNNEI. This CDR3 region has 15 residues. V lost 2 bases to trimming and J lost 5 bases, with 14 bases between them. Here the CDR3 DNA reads TGTGCCAGCAGTGAAAACCTCGGCCGAGGAGATACGCAGTATTTT. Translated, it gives CASSENLGRGDTQYF.

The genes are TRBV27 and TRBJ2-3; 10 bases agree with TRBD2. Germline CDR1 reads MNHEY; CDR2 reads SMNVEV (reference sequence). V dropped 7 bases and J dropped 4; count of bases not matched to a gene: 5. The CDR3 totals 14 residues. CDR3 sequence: CASIPGLASDTQYF. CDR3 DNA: TGTGCCAGCATCCCGGGACTAGCGTCAGATACGCAGTATTTT.

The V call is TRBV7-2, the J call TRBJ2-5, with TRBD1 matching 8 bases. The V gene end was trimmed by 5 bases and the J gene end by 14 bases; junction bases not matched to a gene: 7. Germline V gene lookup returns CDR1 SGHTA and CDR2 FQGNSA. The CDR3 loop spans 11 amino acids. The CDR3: CASSPGTGFYF. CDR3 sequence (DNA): TGTGCCAGCAGCCCGGGGACAGGTTTTTACTTC.

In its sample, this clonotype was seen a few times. CDR3 residues: CASSSYVSGANVLTF. The CDR3 nucleotides read TGTGCCAGCAGCTCGTACGTCTCTGGGGCCAACGTCCTGACTTTC. The V and J genes are TRBV11-2 and TRBJ2-6; D unclear. V was trimmed by 4 bases and J by 0 bases, leaving 7 bases between them. Germline CDR1 reads SGHAT; CDR2 reads FQNNGV. CDR3 length: 15 amino acids. The full variable domain, with the rest looked up from reference TRBV11-2 and TRBJ2-6, is EAGVAQSPRYKIIEKRQSVAFWCNPISGHATLYWYQQILGQGPKLLIQFQNNGVVDDSQLPKDRFSAERLKGVDSTLKIQPAKLEDSAVYLCASSSYVSGANVLTFGAGSRLTVL.

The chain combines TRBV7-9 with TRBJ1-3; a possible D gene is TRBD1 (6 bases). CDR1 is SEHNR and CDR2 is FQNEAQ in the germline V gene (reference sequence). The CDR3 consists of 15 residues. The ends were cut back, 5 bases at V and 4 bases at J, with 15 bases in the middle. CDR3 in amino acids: CASSVLGGEGNTIYF. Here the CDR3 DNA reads TGTGCCAGCAGCGTACTGGGGGGCGAAGGAAACACCATATATTTT.

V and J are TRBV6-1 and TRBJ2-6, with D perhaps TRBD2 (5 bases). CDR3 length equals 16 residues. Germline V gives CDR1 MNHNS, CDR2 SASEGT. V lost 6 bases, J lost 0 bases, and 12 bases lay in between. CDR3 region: CASSRTQLSGANVLTF. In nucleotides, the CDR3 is TGTGCCAGCAGCCGGACTCAACTCTCTGGGGCCAACGTCCTGACTTTC.

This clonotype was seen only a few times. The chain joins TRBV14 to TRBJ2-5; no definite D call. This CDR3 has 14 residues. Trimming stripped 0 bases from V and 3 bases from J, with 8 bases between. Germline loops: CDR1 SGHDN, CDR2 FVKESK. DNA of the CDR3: TGTGCCAGCAGCCAAGATAACAGAAAAGAGACCCAGTACTTC. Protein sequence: CASSQDNRKETQYF.

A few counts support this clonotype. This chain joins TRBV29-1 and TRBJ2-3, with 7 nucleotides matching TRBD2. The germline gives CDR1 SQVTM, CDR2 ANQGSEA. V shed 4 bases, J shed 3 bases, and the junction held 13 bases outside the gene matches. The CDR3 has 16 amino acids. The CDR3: CSVGGVEGGPTDTQYF. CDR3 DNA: TGCAGCGTTGGGGGAGTAGAGGGAGGGCCTACAGATACGCAGTATTTT.

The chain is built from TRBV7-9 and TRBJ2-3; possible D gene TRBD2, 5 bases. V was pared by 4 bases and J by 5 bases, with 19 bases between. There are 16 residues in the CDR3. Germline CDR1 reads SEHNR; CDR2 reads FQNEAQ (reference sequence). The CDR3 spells CASSSSLSEWGDTQYF. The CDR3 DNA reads TGTGCCAGCAGCTCATCCCTTAGCGAGTGGGGAGATACGCAGTATTTT.

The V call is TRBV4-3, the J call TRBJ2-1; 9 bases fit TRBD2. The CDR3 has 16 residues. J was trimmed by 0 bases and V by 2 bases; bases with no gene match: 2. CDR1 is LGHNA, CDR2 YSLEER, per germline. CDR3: CASSQFSGGSYNEQFF. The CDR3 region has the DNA TGCGCCAGCAGCCAATTTAGCGGGGGCTCCTACAATGAGCAGTTCTTC.

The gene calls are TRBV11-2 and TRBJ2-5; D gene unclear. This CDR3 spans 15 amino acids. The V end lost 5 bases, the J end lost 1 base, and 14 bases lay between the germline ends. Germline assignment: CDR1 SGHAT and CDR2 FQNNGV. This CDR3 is CASSPSFLSQETQYF. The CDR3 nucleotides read TGTGCCAGCAGCCCTTCGTTCCTTTCCCAAGAGACCCAGTACTTC.

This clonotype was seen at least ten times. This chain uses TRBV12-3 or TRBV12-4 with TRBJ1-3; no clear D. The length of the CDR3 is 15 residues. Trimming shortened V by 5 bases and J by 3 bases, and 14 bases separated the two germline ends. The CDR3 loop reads CASSPPAAFGNTIYF. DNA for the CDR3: TGTGCCAGCAGTCCACCCGCAGCGTTTGGAAACACCATATATTTT.

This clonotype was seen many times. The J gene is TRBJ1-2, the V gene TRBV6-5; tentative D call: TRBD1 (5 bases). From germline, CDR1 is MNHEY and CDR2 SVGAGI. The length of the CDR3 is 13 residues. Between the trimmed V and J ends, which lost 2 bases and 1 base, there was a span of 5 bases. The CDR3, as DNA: TGTGCCAGCAGTTACCAGGGTAACTATGGCTACACCTTC. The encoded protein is CASSYQGNYGYTF.

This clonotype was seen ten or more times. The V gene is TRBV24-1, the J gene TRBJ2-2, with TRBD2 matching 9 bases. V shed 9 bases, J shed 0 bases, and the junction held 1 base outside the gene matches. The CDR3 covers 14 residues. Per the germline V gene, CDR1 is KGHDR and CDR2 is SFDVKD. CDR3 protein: CATAGGSNTGELFF. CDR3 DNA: TGTGCCACCGCGGGGGGGTCGAACACCGGGGAGCTGTTTTTT.

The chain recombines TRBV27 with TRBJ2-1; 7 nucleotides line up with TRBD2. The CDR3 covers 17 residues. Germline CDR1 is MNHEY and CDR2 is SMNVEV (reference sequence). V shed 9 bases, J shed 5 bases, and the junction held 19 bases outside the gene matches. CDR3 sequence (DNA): TGTGCCAGTACCCGAATGTTCAGCGGGACTCTTCACAATGAGCAGTTCTTC. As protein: CASTRMFSGTLHNEQFF.

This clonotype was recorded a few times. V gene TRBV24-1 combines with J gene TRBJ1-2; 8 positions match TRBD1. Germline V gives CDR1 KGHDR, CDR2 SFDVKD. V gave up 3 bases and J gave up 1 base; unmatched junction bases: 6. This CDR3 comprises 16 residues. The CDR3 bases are TGTGCCACCAGTGATACTGGACAGGGAAGTAACTATGGCTACACCTTC. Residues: CATSDTGQGSNYGYTF.

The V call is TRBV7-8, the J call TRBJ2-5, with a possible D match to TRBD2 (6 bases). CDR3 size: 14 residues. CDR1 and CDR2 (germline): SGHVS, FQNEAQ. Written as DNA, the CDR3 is TGTGTTACGGGTGGGGGGTACACGGGAGAGACCCAGTACTTC. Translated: CVTGGGYTGETQYF. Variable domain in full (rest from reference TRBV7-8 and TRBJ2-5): GAGVSQSPRYKVAKRGQDVALRCDPISGHVSLFWYQQALGQGPEFLTYFQNEAQLDKSGLPSDRFFAERPEGSVSTLKIQRTQQEDSAVYLCVTGGGYTGETQYFGPGTRLLVL.

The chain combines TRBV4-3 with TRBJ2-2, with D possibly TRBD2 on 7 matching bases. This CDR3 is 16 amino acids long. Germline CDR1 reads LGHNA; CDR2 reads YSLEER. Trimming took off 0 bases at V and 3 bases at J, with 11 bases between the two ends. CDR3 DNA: TGCGCCAGCAGCCAAGATGGGGGGGGGCACACCGGGGAGCTGTTTTTT. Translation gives CASSQDGGGHTGELFF.

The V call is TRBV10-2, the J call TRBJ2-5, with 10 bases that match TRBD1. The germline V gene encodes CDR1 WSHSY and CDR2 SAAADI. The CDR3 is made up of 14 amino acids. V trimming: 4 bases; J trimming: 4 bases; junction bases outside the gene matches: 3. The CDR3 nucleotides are TGCGCCAGCAGTGTCCGGACAGGGGGAGAGACCCAGTACTTC. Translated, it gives CASSVRTGGETQYF.

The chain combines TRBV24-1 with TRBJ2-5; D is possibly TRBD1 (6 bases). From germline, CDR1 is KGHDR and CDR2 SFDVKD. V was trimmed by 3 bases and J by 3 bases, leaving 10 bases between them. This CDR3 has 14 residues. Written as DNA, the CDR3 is TGTGCCACCAGTGATCCACAGGGTAAAGAGACCCAGTACTTC. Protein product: CATSDPQGKETQYF.

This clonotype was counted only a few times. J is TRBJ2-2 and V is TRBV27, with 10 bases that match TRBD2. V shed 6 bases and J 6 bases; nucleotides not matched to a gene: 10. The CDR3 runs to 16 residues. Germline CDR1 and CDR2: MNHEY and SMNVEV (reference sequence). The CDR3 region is CASSPTSGTYPGELFF. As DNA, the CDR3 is TGTGCCAGCAGCCCCACTAGCGGGACGTATCCCGGGGAGCTGTTTTTT.